These T cell receptor beta chains were read from a single sample in a study of technical replicates of blood from a handful of donors. Only in-frame clones appear in the TCRdb table, and some are missing; sequencing was by immunoSEQ multiplex PCR. The data hold about 61,000 clones, with 95% to 98% observed a single time. Sequencing was carried out using T cells isolated from PBMCs. These receptors originate from a human donor in good health. The conserved cysteine and the conserved F or W are not part of the CDR3 here. Only some rows state a clone size, as once, few, many or a class for expanded clones.

>TRBV11-2|-
ASSLVGGAPDTQY
>TRBV19|once
ASSLRPGHYEQY
>TRBV10-3|-
AISGQDNQPQH
>TRBV16|-
ASMEEQGQGGNTIY
>TRBV5-1|-
ASSIRGRYEQY
>TRBV2|-
ASSIGPGGYT
>TRBV5-6|-
ASSQGQGYNEQF
>TRBV6-5|-
ASSYSSSNYGYT
>TRBV10-1|-
ASSRQGFGYEQY
>TRBV6-5|once
ASSPGLAQGNEQF
>TRBV28|-
ASIDSGTASYEQY
>TRBV5-1|-
ASSLATGGFYNEQF
>TRBV27|-
ASSLFSAQETQY
>TRBV2|-
ASGEGAYEQY
>TRBV5-4|-
ASSRRRGLAGGYEQY
>TRBV7-9|-
ASSLTGGGFSEAF
>TRBV28|-
ASSLTPGTSGSNTGELF
>TRBV2|-
ASKLQDSPLH
>TRBV4-2|-
ASSQEMTHGETQY
>TRBV7-2|-
ASSPVPGLAGGVAGELF
>TRBV6-1|-
ASKPGQSTDTQY
>TRBV5-1|once
ASSRQIQGPGNTIY
>TRBV15|-
ATSRDRGASQAGAINEQF
>TRBV9|-
ASSVGSGFGGYT
>TRBV25-1|-
ASSGSGTGLPGANVLT